The rows below give T cell receptor beta chains drawn from one sample of a study of regulatory T cells in long-lasting Graves disease. TCRdb recomputed calls from the multiplex PCR reads with MiXCR, one row per CDR3 protein. The sample records approximately 690,000 distinct CDR3 sequences, around 30% being singletons. The starting material was peripheral blood mononuclear cells (PBMCs), obtained when the disease was refractory, from a patient treated with antithyroid drugs. These receptors originate from a female donor with Graves disease. Each CDR3 is given with its conserved first and last residue. The D gene is left open where the match is weak. Clone sizes are given selectively: once, few, many, or a class where the clone is expanded.

TRBV11-2,TRBJ1-2,TRBD1,once,TGTGCCAGCAGCTTCGCCGGGACAGGGGCGGGTGGCTACACCTTC,CASSFAGTGAGGYTF
TRBV10-2,TRBJ2-5,TRBD2,few,TGCGCCAGCAAGACGGGACTAGCGGGAGTTCGGGAAGAGACCCAGTACTTC,CASKTGLAGVREETQYF
TRBV20-1,TRBJ1-2,NA,few,TGCAGTGCTAGAGATATGGTAGGAGATAACTATGGCTACACCTTC,CSARDMVGDNYGYTF
TRBV28,TRBJ1-2,NA,NA,TGTGCCAGCAGTTATACCAATAACTATGGCTACACCTTC,CASSYTNNYGYTF
TRBV15,TRBJ1-5,TRBD1,many,TGTGCCACCAGCACCGGACAGGGGAGGCAGCCCCAGCATTTT,CATSTGQGRQPQHF
TRBV13,TRBJ1-1,TRBD1,NA,TGTGCCAGCAGCGCAAGTGGACAGGGATACACTGAAGCTTTCTTT,CASSASGQGYTEAFF
TRBV9,TRBJ1-2,TRBD1,few,TGTGCCAGCAGCCCCCGGACAGGGCCCACTAACTATGGCTACACCTTC,CASSPRTGPTNYGYTF
TRBV6-1,TRBJ2-7,TRBD2,many,TGTGCCAGCAGGCGGGTTCCGGGACTAGCGGGAGAGCGTCGCTACGAGCAGTACTTC,CASRRVPGLAGERRYEQYF
TRBV13,TRBJ2-1,NA,NA,TGTGCCAGCAGCTTCCTGAGCCAAGGGGCGGATGAGCAGTTCTTC,CASSFLSQGADEQFF
TRBV5-1,TRBJ1-1,NA,few,TGCGCCAGCAGCGCGATCACGAACACTGAAGCTTTCTTT,CASSAITNTEAFF
TRBV12-3/TRBV12-4,TRBJ2-5,NA,many,TGTGCCAGCAGTTTACCACAGGCTAACCAAGAGACCCAGTACTTC,CASSLPQANQETQYF
TRBV27,TRBJ1-4,NA,few,TGTGCCAGCAGTAGGGGAGGGGCTCATGAAAAACTGTTTTTT,CASSRGGAHEKLFF
TRBV28,TRBJ1-2,TRBD1,many,TGTGCCAGCAGTTTACCTCGGGACAGGAACTACTATGGCTACACCTTC,CASSLPRDRNYYGYTF
TRBV2,TRBJ1-2,NA,many,TGTGCCAGCAGTGAAGCAGTGGCAGGCGGCTATGGCTACACCTTC,CASSEAVAGGYGYTF
TRBV29-1,TRBJ1-1,NA,NA,TGCAGCGGGATACAGGGGAACACTGAAGCTTTCTTT,CSGIQGNTEAFF
TRBV19,TRBJ1-5,NA,once,TGTGCCAGTAGTATAAAATTTGGGGGTTACAATCAGCCCCAGCATTTT,CASSIKFGGYNQPQHF
TRBV3-1,TRBJ2-3,NA,NA,TGTGCCAGCAGCCAAAACCTTGCTAGCCTCACAGATACGCAGTATTTT,CASSQNLASLTDTQYF
TRBV27,TRBJ1-6,NA,few,TGTGCCAGCAGTTTATCAGCAGGAGGGAATTCACCCCTCCACTTT,CASSLSAGGNSPLHF
TRBV11-2,TRBJ2-7,TRBD1,many,TGCGCCAGCAGCTTGGTGGCAGGGGGCGGCTACGAGCAGTACTTC,CASSLVAGGGYEQYF
TRBV3-1,TRBJ1-4,NA,many,TGTGCCAGCAGCCAGTATAGGACCGCTAATGAAAAACTGTTTTTT,CASSQYRTANEKLFF
TRBV2,TRBJ2-5,NA,NA,TGTGCCAGCAGGCCAAGTGGCCAAGAGACCCAGTACTTC,CASRPSGQETQYF
TRBV12-3/TRBV12-4,TRBJ1-2,TRBD1,few,TGTGCCAGCAGTCAACAGGGGCCGCCCCAAGGCTACACCTTC,CASSQQGPPQGYTF
TRBV2,TRBJ2-5,NA,NA,TGTGCCAGCAGAGATATACGAAGGGACCGAGAGACCCAGTACTTC,CASRDIRRDRETQYF
TRBV2,TRBJ2-7,TRBD1,many,TGTGCCAGCAGGCAGACAGGGAGCTCCTACGAGCAGTACTTC,CASRQTGSSYEQYF
TRBV11-1,TRBJ2-7,NA,few,TGTGCCAGCAGTCATGGGGGATCCGAGCAGTACTTC,CASSHGGSEQYF
TRBV7-2,TRBJ1-4,NA,NA,TGTGCCAGCAGCTTAATCCGGGGGCATGAAAAACTGTTTTTT,CASSLIRGHEKLFF
TRBV25-1,TRBJ1-1,NA,NA,TGTGCCAGCAGTGAATTCGGCGGGAGCACTGAAGCTTTCTTT,CASSEFGGSTEAFF
TRBV20-1,TRBJ2-5,TRBD2,NA,TGCAGTGCTAGGGTACTACTACTCGGGAGGGCCGAGCGTTACCAAGAGACCCAGTACTTC,CSARVLLLGRAERYQETQYF
TRBV7-2,TRBJ2-7,TRBD2,few,TGTGCCAGCAGCTTTGAATTAGGGAGGGGAGAGCAGTACTTC,CASSFELGRGEQYF
TRBV6-1,TRBJ1-6,NA,NA,TGTGCCAGCAGTCGGCAAGATAATTCACCCCTCCACTTT,CASSRQDNSPLHF
TRBV15,TRBJ2-1,TRBD2,few,TGTGCCACCAGCAGAGTTAAAGCGGGGGGACTGAATGAGCAGTTCTTC,CATSRVKAGGLNEQFF
TRBV12-3/TRBV12-4,TRBJ1-2,TRBD1,few,TGTGCCAGCAACAGGGGGGCAGGCGGCTACACCTTC,CASNRGAGGYTF
TRBV29-1,TRBJ1-2,NA,NA,TGCAGCGTTGCCCAGTCGAACTATGGCTACACCTTC,CSVAQSNYGYTF
TRBV7-9,TRBJ2-5,NA,many,TGTGCCAGCAGCTTCCTGGGGGAGACCCAGTACTTC,CASSFLGETQYF
TRBV12-3/TRBV12-4,TRBJ2-5,NA,many,TGTGCCAGCAGTTTAGACCAATGGGACAATCTTCAAGAGACCCAGTACTTC,CASSLDQWDNLQETQYF
TRBV5-1,TRBJ1-1,TRBD1,NA,TGCGCCAGCAGCTTGGTGCCAGGGGGAGAATTAGAAGCTTTCTTT,CASSLVPGGELEAFF
TRBV6-1,TRBJ2-2,TRBD2,NA,TGTGCCATCAGTGAGTCTGGGACTAGCGGGGCCACCGGGGAGCTGTTTTTT,CAISESGTSGATGELFF
TRBV3-1,TRBJ2-5,NA,few,TGTGCCAGCTCTTTAGGCCTCCGGGGGCCTACAGAGACCCAGTACTTC,CASSLGLRGPTETQYF
TRBV7-9,TRBJ2-5,TRBD2,few,TGTGCCAGCAGCTTACTAGCGGGCACCCGGGAGACCCAGTACTTC,CASSLLAGTRETQYF
TRBV28,TRBJ1-1,TRBD1,NA,TGTGCCAGCAGTTTCTACGGACAGGGTGAAGCTTTCTTT,CASSFYGQGEAFF
TRBV29-1,TRBJ2-7,TRBD1,NA,TGCAGCGTTGAGGACAGGACCTCCTACGAGCAGTACTTC,CSVEDRTSYEQYF
TRBV20-1,TRBJ2-7,TRBD2,NA,TGCAGTGCTAGGAACCTAGCGGGAGCGTCCTACGAGCAGTACTTC,CSARNLAGASYEQYF
TRBV5-1,TRBJ1-1,TRBD1,few,TGCGCCAGCAAAGAGACAGGGGTGGACACTGAAGCTTTCTTT,CASKETGVDTEAFF
TRBV27,TRBJ1-6,NA,few,TGTGCCAGCAGTTTTGGGGGATCGGGTTCGCAATCCCATAATTCACCCCTCCACTTT,CASSFGGSGSQSHNSPLHF
TRBV7-9,TRBJ1-2,TRBD1,NA,TGTGCCAGCAGCTTGCCGGGACAGGGGGCGCAGGGCTACACCTTC,CASSLPGQGAQGYTF
TRBV6-1,TRBJ2-7,NA,many,TGTGCCAGCAGTGCACACGATGGTACCTACGAGCAGTACTTC,CASSAHDGTYEQYF
TRBV30,TRBJ1-4,NA,NA,TGTGCCTGGAGTTCCGGACGCCAACTGGGTGAAAAACTGTTTTTT,CAWSSGRQLGEKLFF
TRBV6-1,TRBJ1-5,NA,NA,TGTGCCAGCAGTGAGACAGTTTCTCAGCCCCAGCATTTT,CASSETVSQPQHF
TRBV20-1,TRBJ1-2,NA,NA,TGCAGTGCTAATCCAGGGGATCCGGGCACCTATGGCTACACCTTC,CSANPGDPGTYGYTF
TRBV5-1,TRBJ1-6,TRBD1,NA,TGCGCCAGCAGCCTGGCCGGGACAGGGGATAATTCACCCCTCCACTTT,CASSLAGTGDNSPLHF
TRBV5-4,TRBJ1-1,NA,NA,TGTGCCAGCAGCTTTGACACGGGGGTCGGAGTAGCTTTCTTT,CASSFDTGVGVAFF
TRBV28,TRBJ1-2,NA,many,TGTGCCAGCAGTTCCGGACCGGGAGGGAACTATGGCTACACCTTC,CASSSGPGGNYGYTF
TRBV29-1,TRBJ1-1,NA,NA,TGCAGCGTTGAGCCAGGCAGGGTGGCTTTCTTT,CSVEPGRVAFF
TRBV14,TRBJ2-2,NA,NA,TGTGCCAGCAGCCAAGAGGGGCGGAGGAGGGTCACCGGGGAGCTGTTTTTT,CASSQEGRRRVTGELFF